Listed below are T cell receptor beta chains from one sample, sequenced in a study of blood T cell repertoires in COVID-19. Only in-frame clones appear in the TCRdb table, and some are missing; sequencing was by immunoSEQ multiplex PCR. The sample includes about 67,000 clones, around 88% of them seen just once. Sequenced: peripheral blood. The receptors shown here come from a woman of 80 years or more with acute or convalescent COVID-19. CDR3s include the opening cysteine and the closing phenylalanine or tryptophan. The order of the fields is CDR3 length, clone size, D gene, V gene, J gene, CDR3 protein, CDR3 DNA. D genes are given only for firm matches. Some rows have no size entry. The others give once, few or many, or a class for an expanded clone.

18	NA	TRBD1	TRBV19	TRBJ2-2	CASSTQARDRAHTGELFF	TGTGCCAGTAGTACTCAGGCCCGGGACAGGGCTCACACCGGGGAGCTGTTTTTT
15	NA	TRBD1	TRBV28	TRBJ1-1	CASRHRQGWYTEAFF	TGTGCCAGCAGACACAGACAGGGGTGGTACACTGAAGCTTTCTTT
16	NA	TRBD2	TRBV3-1/TRBV3-2	TRBJ2-3	CASSSRAGGSTDTQYF	TGTGCCAGCAGCTCCCGGGCGGGAGGGAGCACAGATACGCAGTATTTT
16	NA	NA	TRBV27	TRBJ1-6	CASSLSPQVTNSPLHF	TGTGCCAGCAGTTTGTCGCCACAGGTGACAAATTCACCCCTCCACTTT
13	NA	TRBD2	TRBV6-5	TRBJ2-7	CASNRAGAYEQYF	TGTGCCAGCAACCGAGCGGGAGCCTACGAGCAGTACTTC
13	NA	NA	TRBV4-2	TRBJ1-2	CASSQDRGYGYTF	TGTGCCAGCAGCCAAGATCGGGGTTATGGCTACACCTTC
13	NA	NA	TRBV5-6	TRBJ2-1	CASSFSGSNEQFF	TGTGCCAGCAGCTTTTCGGGTTCCAATGAGCAGTTCTTC
13	NA	NA	TRBV28	TRBJ2-2	CASRSTNTGELFF	TGTGCCAGCCGATCTACGAACACCGGGGAGCTGTTTTTT
14	NA	NA	TRBV19	TRBJ2-7	CASSINGVMSEQYF	TGTGCCAGTAGTATCAACGGGGTCATGTCCGAGCAGTACTTC
14	NA	TRBD1	TRBV7-2	TRBJ1-2	CASSLLGQAGGYTF	TGTGCCAGCAGCTTACTTGGACAGGCCGGGGGCTACACCTTC
15	NA	NA	TRBV3-1/TRBV3-2	TRBJ2-5	CASSPRRGWQETQYF	TGTGCCAGCAGCCCCCGTAGGGGCTGGCAAGAGACCCAGTACTTC
13	NA	NA	TRBV6-5	TRBJ1-2	CASIRAAGNGYTF	TGTGCCAGCATTCGGGCGGCGGGCAATGGCTACACCTTC
15	NA	NA	TRBV24-1	TRBJ2-1	CATSDQGGGSNEQFF	TGTGCCACCAGTGATCAGGGGGGCGGAAGCAATGAGCAGTTCTTC
13	NA	NA	TRBV19	TRBJ1-1	CASSSRVNTEAFF	TGTGCCAGTAGTTCCAGGGTGAACACTGAAGCTTTCTTT
15	NA	NA	TRBV19	TRBJ1-1	CASRVQGAEGTEAFF	TGTGCCAGTAGGGTACAGGGTGCCGAGGGAACTGAAGCTTTCTTT
14	NA	NA	TRBV6-5	TRBJ1-5	CASRSTGFEQPQHF	TGTGCCAGCAGGTCTACAGGGTTCGAGCAGCCCCAGCATTTT
13	NA	NA	TRBV28	TRBJ2-7	CASRPQVPDEQYF	TGTGCCAGCAGACCCCAGGTCCCGGACGAGCAGTACTTC
14	NA	NA	TRBV5-1	TRBJ2-3	CASSREPSTDTQYF	TGCGCCAGCAGCCGAGAACCGAGCACAGATACGCAGTATTTT
12	once	NA	TRBV24-1	TRBJ2-3	CATSRSTDTQYF	TGTGCCACCAGTCGGAGCACAGATACGCAGTATTTT
12	NA	TRBD1	TRBV5-1	TRBJ1-2	CASSSGQGSYTF	TGCGCCAGCAGCTCCGGACAGGGGAGCTACACCTTC
14	NA	NA	TRBV11-2	TRBJ1-2	CASSLERGGAGYTF	TGTGCCAGCAGCTTAGAGAGAGGGGGGGCTGGCTACACCTTC
15	NA	NA	TRBV4-1	TRBJ2-1	CASSQPREVGNEQFF	TGCGCCAGCAGCCAACCCCGAGAGGTCGGCAATGAGCAGTTCTTC
14	NA	TRBD1	TRBV28	TRBJ1-2	CASSPPTGAHGYTF	TGTGCCAGCAGTCCTCCGACAGGGGCTCATGGCTACACCTTC
13	NA	NA	TRBV27	TRBJ2-5	CASSFTLKETQYF	TGTGCCAGCAGTTTCACTCTAAAAGAGACCCAGTACTTC
15	NA	TRBD1	TRBV4-1	TRBJ1-4	CASSQDGTGYEKLFF	TGCGCCAGCAGCCAAGATGGGACAGGGTATGAAAAACTGTTTTTT
19	NA	TRBD2	TRBV11-2	TRBJ2-1	CASSLSVSGRANSYNEQFF	TGTGCCAGCAGCTTATCTGTTAGCGGGAGGGCTAACTCCTACAATGAGCAGTTCTTC
13	NA	TRBD1	TRBV19	TRBJ1-2	CASTFDREYGYTF	TGTGCCAGTACCTTCGACAGGGAATATGGCTACACCTTC
13	NA	NA	TRBV7-2	TRBJ1-2	CASSLARAYGYTF	TGTGCCAGCAGCTTAGCCAGGGCCTATGGCTACACCTTC
15	NA	NA	TRBV7-6	TRBJ2-6	CASSLQGAGANVLTF	TGTGCCAGCAGTTTACAGGGTGCCGGGGCCAACGTCCTGACTTTC
15	NA	TRBD1	TRBV5-1	TRBJ1-1	CASSSGQGGYTEAFF	TGCGCCAGCAGCTCCGGACAGGGTGGGTACACTGAAGCTTTCTTT
18	NA	NA	TRBV4-1	TRBJ2-1	CASSQDWRAGNSYNEQFF	TGCGCCAGCAGCCAAGACTGGCGTGCAGGGAACTCCTACAATGAGCAGTTCTTC
15	NA	TRBD1	TRBV28	TRBJ1-5	CASSINGQGNQPQHF	TGTGCCAGCAGCATCAACGGACAGGGCAATCAGCCCCAGCATTTT
14	NA	TRBD1	TRBV6-1	TRBJ2-1	CASSEGGYRGEQFF	TGTGCCAGCAGTGAAGGGGGGTACAGGGGAGAGCAGTTCTTC
17	NA	NA	TRBV4-2	TRBJ2-2	CASSQEGGRGYTGELFF	TGTGCCAGCAGCCAAGAAGGAGGGAGAGGGTACACCGGGGAGCTGTTTTTT
14	NA	NA	TRBV4-2	TRBJ2-2	CASSPHTNTGELFF	TGTGCCAGCAGCCCCCACACGAACACCGGGGAGCTGTTTTTT
13	NA	TRBD1	TRBV28	TRBJ1-4	CATQQGPVEKLFF	TGTGCCACCCAACAGGGGCCTGTTGAAAAACTGTTTTTT
14	few	TRBD1	TRBV19	TRBJ1-5	CASTRTGDRQPQHF	TGTGCCAGTACTAGGACAGGGGATCGTCAGCCCCAGCATTTT
15	NA	NA	TRBV7-2	TRBJ2-3	CASSQGRRFTDTQYF	TGTGCCAGCAGCCAAGGCCGGCGGTTCACAGATACGCAGTATTTT
14	NA	NA	TRBV7-2	TRBJ1-1	CASSFRGMRTEAFF	TGTGCCAGCAGCTTCAGGGGCATGAGAACTGAAGCTTTCTTT
13	once	NA	TRBV5-1	TRBJ2-5	CASSRADQETQYF	TGCGCCAGCAGTCGTGCAGATCAAGAGACCCAGTACTTC
16	NA	TRBD2	TRBV28	TRBJ2-7	CASSMTGLGGWGEQYF	TGTGCCAGCAGTATGACCGGACTAGGAGGTTGGGGAGAGCAGTACTTC
12	NA	NA	TRBV2	TRBJ1-4	CASRLDGEKLFF	TGTGCCAGCAGACTCGACGGGGAAAAACTGTTTTTT
16	NA	NA	TRBV18	TRBJ1-3	CASSPPGQSSGNTIYF	TGTGCCAGCTCACCACCTGGACAGAGCTCTGGAAACACCATATATTTT
14	NA	NA	TRBV6-2/TRBV6-3	TRBJ1-1	CASSSPGMNTEAFF	TGTGCCAGCAGTTCACCAGGAATGAACACTGAAGCTTTCTTT
14	once	NA	TRBV20-1	TRBJ2-1	CSASGLIRYNEQFF	TGCAGTGCTAGTGGACTGATAAGATACAATGAGCAGTTCTTC
13	NA	NA	TRBV6-5	TRBJ1-6	CASSYYQNSPLHF	TGTGCCAGCAGTTATTACCAGAATTCACCCCTCCACTTT